This note documents a single TCR beta chain sequence. Its specificity is unknown. The record originates from a study of cytomegalovirus exposure and HLA in healthy donors. Overall study findings and caveats: With later analysis, a missense DCLRE1C variant became linked to TCR beta V- and J-gene trimming. The number of N-insertions in an Asian-associated ancestry cluster was reportedly below the roughly 700-donor mean in a later analysis.

The CDR3 consists of 14 residues. The V gene's germline CDR1 is MGHDK and CDR2 SYGVNS. V dropped 4 bases and J dropped 3; count of bases not matched to a gene: 5. PCR involved 60 Vbeta and 13 Jbeta primers. The protocol was immunoSEQ multiplex PCR, while the TCRdb copy is restricted to in-frame clones and leaves out a portion. Among around 170,000 clones, over 60% were seen once, and the ten largest hold about 1.6%. The sample consisted of PBMCs. The chain recombines TRBV25-1 with TRBJ1-2; 7 bases agree with TRBD1. This TCR was sampled from a girl aged 10 to 17 in good health and CMV-seronegative. The CDR3 nucleotides read TGTGCCAGCAGTGTATACGACAGGGACTATGGCTACACCTTC. Translating gives CASSVYDRDYGYTF.